This T cell receptor (beta chain) was captured by sequencing in a study of blood T cell repertoires in COVID-19. About the study: Some COVID-19 samples were acute and others convalescent; all came from the United States, Italy and Spain. In each case, the material was cDNA or gDNA derived from T cells, B-cell-depleted T cells, or PBMCs.

How the authors handled the data: Amplification from reference gene primers served as the basis for estimated nucleated cell counts. Measured with immunoSEQ multiplex PCR; TCRdb has only the in-frame clones, and not every one. The DNA was the basis for D and trimming; V, J and clone size are from that table. The sample holds tens of thousands of clones; around 84% are singletons and the top ten take more than 6.5%. The CDR3 is made up of 19 amino acids. The chain couples TRBV21-1 to TRBJ1-5; the DNA was not compared with TRBD1, the D call given in the table. TRBV21-1 is assigned pseudogene status. Sequences were obtained from peripheral blood. The source is a man in his fifties or sixties with active COVID-19. The CDR3 bases are TGTGCCAGCAGCAAAGTCACCCCATTGGGACAGAGACACAATCAGCCCCAGCATTTT. Its translation is CASSKVTPLGQRHNQPQHF.